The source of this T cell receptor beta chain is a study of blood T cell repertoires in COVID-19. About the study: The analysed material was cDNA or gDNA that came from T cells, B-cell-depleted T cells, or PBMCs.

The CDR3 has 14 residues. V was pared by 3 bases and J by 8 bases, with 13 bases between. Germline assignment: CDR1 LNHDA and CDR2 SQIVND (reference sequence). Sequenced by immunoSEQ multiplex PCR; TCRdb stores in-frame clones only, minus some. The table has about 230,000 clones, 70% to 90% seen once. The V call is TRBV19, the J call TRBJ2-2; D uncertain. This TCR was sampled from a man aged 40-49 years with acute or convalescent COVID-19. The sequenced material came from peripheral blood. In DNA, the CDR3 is TGTGCCAGTAGTATTCTATCCCACGAGGGGGAGCTGTTTTTT. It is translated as CASSILSHEGELFF.